Included here is one T cell receptor (beta chain) sequence, with context. It was RNA transcripts that yielded the amplified TCR beta CDR3 regions. An initial round of RT-PCR targeting the TCR CDR3 relied on the HTBI primer set. TCRdb analysed the multiplex PCR reads with MiXCR anew, one entry per CDR3 protein. The table includes around 300,000 distinct CDR3 sequences, approximately 21% detected once. The data originate from a study of T cells in Graves' hyperthyroidism and ophthalmopathy. V was clipped by 3 bases and J by 5 bases, with 19 bases between them. The CDR3 loop spans 15 amino acids. Per germline, CDR1 GTSNPN and CDR2 SVGIG (reference sequence).

The TCR sequence derives from a man aged 25-45 years with Graves' ophthalmopathy. J is TRBJ1-2 and V is TRBV30; tentative D call: TRBD1 (6 bases). Material for sequencing was blood. The CDR3 nucleotides read TGTGCCTGGAGCGACGGGGGGGGCAGGTCATATGGCTACACCTTC. Residues: CAWSDGGGRSYGYTF. Full variable domain (rest looked up from reference TRBV30 and TRBJ1-2): SQTIHQWPATLVQPVGSPLSLECTVEGTSNPNLYWYRQAAGRGLQLLFYSVGIGQISSEVPQNLSASRPQDRQFILSSKKLLLSDSGFYLCAWSDGGGRSYGYTFGSGTRLTVV.